The 24 T cell receptor beta chains given below trace back to one sample, sequenced in a study of T cell clonotyping in hematopoietic cell transplantation. Here immunoSEQ multiplex PCR was the method, and the copy in TCRdb shows in-frame clones only, minus some. The sample lists 13,000 or so clones, roughly 90% occurring once. Material: PBMCs, obtained 100 days after allogeneic stem cell transplant. The receptor set was obtained from a female patient aged 45-65 years who had an allogeneic stem cell transplant from an unrelated donor, so the T cells may come from the graft donor. Some clones in this sample may be carry-over from other donors' samples.

The chain joins TRBV18 to TRBJ1-1, with D perhaps TRBD1 (5 bases). V was cut by 2 bases and J by 4 bases, with 8 bases left in between. Germline CDR1 is KGHSH and CDR2 is LQKENI. The CDR3 contains 13 residues. CDR3 in DNA: TGTGCCAGCTCACCAATGGGGGGCACTGAAGCTTTCTTT. Residues: CASSPMGGTEAFF.

The V and J genes are TRBV6-5 and TRBJ2-3; tentative D call: TRBD2 (7 bases). There are 16 residues in the CDR3. Germline lookup yields CDR1 MNHEY and CDR2 SVGAGI. Between the trimmed V and J ends, which lost 2 bases and 0 bases, there was a span of 12 bases. Here the CDR3 reads CASSYRGGTSTDTQYF. CDR3 DNA: TGTGCCAGCAGTTACAGGGGGGGGACCAGCACAGATACGCAGTATTTT.

This clone came up once. At one end, the junction sequence differs from germline, possibly due to a read error. The chain combines TRBV7-7 with TRBJ2-1, with 9 bases aligning to TRBD1. This CDR3 has 13 amino acids. Looked up from germline, CDR1 is SSHAT and CDR2 is FNYEAQ (reference sequence). As DNA, the CDR3 is TGTGCTAGCAGCGTCGACAGGGGGGATGAGCAGTTCTTC. This codes for CASSVDRGDEQFF.

This chain uses TRBV4-3 with TRBJ2-7; TRBD2 matches 8 bases. The V and J ends lost 4 bases and 2 bases, in that order; junction bases with no gene match: 1. The CDR3 is 13 amino acids. The germline gives CDR1 LGHNA, CDR2 YSLEER. The CDR3: CASSLGRAYEQYF. The DNA for the CDR3 is TGCGCCAGCAGCCTCGGGAGGGCCTACGAGCAGTACTTC.

V usage is TRBV5-4 and J usage is TRBJ1-2, with D perhaps TRBD1 (5 bases). Germline V gene lookup returns CDR1 SGHNT and CDR2 YYREEE (reference sequence). The CDR3 consists of 15 residues. Between the trimmed V and J ends, which lost 0 bases and 3 bases, there was a span of 12 bases. The CDR3 bases are TGTGCCAGCAGCTTGGTGTTCAGGGATGACTATGGCTACACCTTC. Protein sequence: CASSLVFRDDYGYTF. Full variable domain (remainder filled in from reference TRBV5-4 and TRBJ1-2): ETGVTQSPTHLIKTRGQQVTLRCSSQSGHNTVSWYQQALGQGPQFIFQYYREEENGRGNFPPRFSGLQFPNYSSELNVNALELDDSALYLCASSLVFRDDYGYTFGSGTRLTVV.

The CDR3 nucleotides are TGTGCCAGCAGCTTACGAGTCGGGGGGGCCTCTGGGGCCAACGTCCTGACTTTC. Encoded protein: CASSLRVGGASGANVLTF. The rearrangement links TRBV7-2 to TRBJ2-6, with 8 bases aligning to TRBD2. Germline V gene sequence: CDR1 SGHTA, CDR2 FQGNSA. V lost 2 bases, J lost 0 bases, and 6 bases stayed unmatched. This CDR3 comprises 18 residues. The whole variable domain, filled in from reference TRBV7-2 and TRBJ2-6, reads GAGVSQSPSNKVTEKGKDVELRCDPISGHTALYWYRQSLGQGLEFLIYFQGNSAPDKSGLPSDRFSAERTGGSVSTLTIQRTQQEDSAVYLCASSLRVGGASGANVLTFGAGSRLTVL.

The J gene is TRBJ2-7, the V gene TRBV11-2; 7 nucleotides agree with TRBD2. CDR1 and CDR2 from the germline V gene are SGHAT and FQNNGV. With 4 bases clipped from V and 1 base from J, the junction kept 7 bases outside the gene matches. This CDR3 is 15 amino acids long. The CDR3 loop reads CASSSFGGLSYEQYF. DNA for the CDR3: TGTGCCAGCAGCTCCTTCGGGGGGTTGTCCTACGAGCAGTACTTC.

This chain uses TRBV19 with TRBJ1-5; D ambiguous. V lost 5 bases to trimming and J lost 6 bases, with 5 bases between them. This CDR3 is built from 11 residues. Germline-derived CDR1 and CDR2 are LNHDA and SQIVND (reference sequence). The CDR3 reads CASSSGQPQHF. Here the CDR3 DNA reads TGTGCCAGTAGTTCCGGTCAGCCCCAGCATTTT.

The J gene is TRBJ1-4, the V gene TRBV19; maybe TRBD1 (6 bases). V was shortened by 7 bases and J by 1 base, with 22 bases between the two germline ends. Germline assignment: CDR1 LNHDA and CDR2 SQIVND (reference sequence). CDR3 length: 18 amino acids. The DNA of the CDR3 is TGTGCCAGTACCTCGGGATGGACAGCGTTCAAAACTAATGAAAAACTGTTTTTT. Protein product: CASTSGWTAFKTNEKLFF.

The V and J genes are TRBV11-2 and TRBJ2-3; D is unclear. Germline CDR1 SGHAT, CDR2 FQNNGV. The V end lost 1 base, the J end lost 5 bases, and 13 bases lay between the germline ends. The CDR3 is made up of 15 amino acids. The CDR3 sequence is CASSLGAIRRDTQYF. For the CDR3, the DNA is TGTGCCAGCAGCTTAGGCGCCATAAGGAGAGATACGCAGTATTTT.

Notes on this clone: Other DNA sequences from this sample encode an identical CDR3 as well. The V call is TRBV6-1, the J call TRBJ2-6; D gene uncertain. V was clipped by 3 bases and J by 0 bases, with 3 bases between them. The V gene's germline CDR1 is MNHNS and CDR2 SASEGT. CDR3 length: 14 amino acids. The CDR3, as DNA: TGTGCCAGCAGTGACAACTCTGGGGCCAACGTCCTGACTTTC. It codes for CASSDNSGANVLTF.

The rearrangement links TRBV7-2 to TRBJ2-7; D is unclear. Deletions cut 1 base from V and 0 bases from J, with 7 bases between. CDR3 length: 14 residues. In germline, CDR1 is SGHTA, CDR2 FQGNSA. For the CDR3, the DNA is TGTGCCAGCAGCTTAGACGGTAGCTCCTACGAGCAGTACTTC. Translation: CASSLDGSSYEQYF.

V and J are TRBV28 and TRBJ1-2; D unclear. The V end was cut by 5 bases, the J end by 4 bases, with 11 bases between. Germline assignment: CDR1 MDHEN and CDR2 SYDVKM. This CDR3 has 13 residues. CDR3 coding DNA: TGTGCCAGCAGTGGTGGTTTTCCCTATGGCTACACCTTC. It specifies CASSGGFPYGYTF.

This clone was picked up one time. This chain joins TRBV7-9 and TRBJ2-5; 7 positions match TRBD2. The trim removed 5 bases at V and 3 bases at J, leaving 6 bases unmatched. The germline gives CDR1 SEHNR, CDR2 FQNEAQ (reference sequence). The CDR3 loop spans 14 amino acids. The CDR3 here is CASSPPGLKETQYF. The CDR3 DNA follows: TGTGCCAGCAGCCCTCCGGGACTAAAAGAGACCCAGTACTTC.

The sample holds one count of this clone. The chain carries TRBV2 and TRBJ1-1; D gene uncertain. With 8 bases removed from V and 7 bases from J, the gap between germline ends came to 11 bases. CDR1 is SNHLY, CDR2 FYNNEI, per germline. CDR3 length: 11 amino acids. The CDR3 bases are TGTGCCAGCGCGAAAGGTTTTGAAGCTTTCTTT. Its protein is CASAKGFEAFF.

The chain has TRBV2 and TRBJ2-2; no firm D call. The V end lost 7 bases, the J end lost 4 bases, and 13 bases lay between the germline ends. Germline loops: CDR1 SNHLY, CDR2 FYNNEI. The CDR3 is made up of 14 amino acids. The CDR3 reads CASTKDEVTGELFF. Written as DNA, the CDR3 is TGTGCCAGCACCAAAGATGAAGTCACCGGGGAGCTGTTTTTT.

CDR3 amino acids: CASSLEWGETQYF. CDR3 bases: TGCGCCAGCAGCCTAGAATGGGGGGAGACCCAGTACTTC. The chain has TRBV4-3 and TRBJ2-5; possibly TRBD1 or TRBD2 for D (5 bases each). V was trimmed by 4 bases and J by 5 bases, leaving 11 bases between them. CDR3 length: 13 amino acids. Germline V gene data show CDR1 as LGHNA and CDR2 as YSLEER.

The V and J genes are TRBV5-1 and TRBJ1-6; the match to TRBD1 covers 8 bases. This CDR3 region has 19 residues. Germline CDR1 reads SGHRS; CDR2 reads YFSETQ. The J segment lost 2 bases and the V segment lost 4 bases, leaving 14 bases of the junction unmatched. CDR3 nucleotides: TGCGCCAGCAGCCCCGACCATGGACAGGGTTCCGCCTATAATTCACCCCTCCACTTT. It translates to CASSPDHGQGSAYNSPLHF.

The chain couples TRBV2 to TRBJ1-5; D is unclear. This CDR3 has 14 amino acids. V was clipped by 5 bases and J by 0 bases, with 8 bases between them. CDR1 is SNHLY and CDR2 is FYNNEI in the germline V gene. The CDR3 region has the DNA TGTGCCAGCAGTCGGTTGAATAGCAATCAGCCCCAGCATTTT. Encoded protein: CASSRLNSNQPQHF.

The chain couples TRBV9 to TRBJ1-1; no clear D gene. The CDR3 has 13 amino acids. The V gene's germline CDR1 is SGDLS and CDR2 YYNGEE. The V end lost 4 bases, the J end lost 4 bases, and 11 bases lay between the germline ends. The CDR3, as DNA: TGTGCCAGCAGCCCTGAGATGGGCACTGAAGCTTTCTTT. Translation gives CASSPEMGTEAFF. The whole variable domain, remainder taken from reference TRBV9 and TRBJ1-1, is DSGVTQTPKHLITATGQRVTLRCSPRSGDLSVYWYQQSLDQGLQFLIQYYNGEERAKGNILERFSAQQFPDLHSELNLSSLELGDSALYFCASSPEMGTEAFFGQGTRLTVV.

The rearrangement uses TRBV25-1 and TRBJ1-1, with D perhaps matching TRBD1 (6 bases). Trimming stripped 8 bases from V and 2 bases from J, with 15 bases between. In germline, CDR1 is MGHDK, CDR2 SYGVNS. The CDR3 has 14 residues. The CDR3 protein is CASGSDRQNTEAFF. CDR3 in DNA: TGTGCCAGCGGATCGGACAGACAAAACACTGAAGCTTTCTTT.

The chain is built from TRBV6-4 and TRBJ2-3; the match to TRBD1 covers 7 bases. J was trimmed by 0 bases and V by 3 bases; bases with no gene match: 3. CDR1 MRHNA and CDR2 SNTAGT come from the germline V gene. This CDR3 has 15 amino acids. The CDR3 DNA reads TGTGCCAGCAGTGAAGGGGGCGCTAGCACAGATACGCAGTATTTT. Amino acids: CASSEGGASTDTQYF.

This chain uses TRBV29-1 with TRBJ2-1; TRBD2 might be the D (5 bases). Deletions cut 6 bases from V and 4 bases from J, with 16 bases between. In germline, CDR1 is SQVTM, CDR2 ANQGSEA. The CDR3 consists of 14 residues. The CDR3 sequence: CSVGAGEGYNEQFF. DNA of the CDR3: TGCAGCGTAGGAGCCGGAGAGGGTTACAATGAGCAGTTCTTC.

The rearrangement joins TRBV5-1 to TRBJ2-1, with a tentative D call TRBD1 (6 bases). The CDR3 totals 14 residues. Trimming removed 0 bases from V and 7 bases from J, with 11 bases in between. Germline CDR1 reads SGHRS; CDR2 reads YFSETQ. CDR3 protein: CASSLDRVGNEQFF. CDR3 DNA sequence: TGCGCCAGCAGCTTGGACAGGGTGGGGAATGAGCAGTTCTTC.